Below, 3 T cell receptor beta chains from the same sample are listed, as sequenced in a study of T cell responses to AZD1222 COVID-19 vaccine. This table comes from immunoSEQ multiplex PCR, and its TCRdb copy is limited to in-frame clones, with some not included. The sample consists of 190,000 or so clones, about 88% of them appearing once. The sequences come from peripheral blood, collected 28 days after the second AZD1222 dose. The receptors stem from an adult who received the AZD1222 COVID-19 vaccine.

The chain is built from TRBV25-1 and TRBJ2-7, with 9 bases aligning to TRBD1. Unmatched junction bases numbered 6, after V lost 7 bases and J lost 2 bases. The CDR3 runs to 14 residues. Germline loops: CDR1 MGHDK, CDR2 SYGVNS. CDR3 sequence reads: CASNSGTGTYEQYF. CDR3 sequence (DNA): TGTGCCAGCAACTCCGGGACAGGGACCTACGAGCAGTACTTC.

The V and J genes are TRBV6-2 or TRBV6-3 and TRBJ1-2; 7 bases agree with TRBD1. With V trimmed by 5 bases and J by 4 bases, 4 bases remained unmatched. Germline CDR1 is MNHEY and CDR2 is SVGEGT. The CDR3 has 13 residues. The CDR3 nucleotides are TGTGCCAGCAGTCTTGGGACAGCCTATGGCTACACCTTC. It encodes CASSLGTAYGYTF.

The V call is TRBV7-3, the J call TRBJ2-5, with 10 bases identical to TRBD1. This CDR3 comprises 15 residues. CDR1 and CDR2 from the germline V gene are SGHTA and FQGTGA. Trimming removed 4 bases from V and 5 bases from J; junction bases left unmatched: 7. In nucleotides, the CDR3 is TGTGCCAGCAGCTCCACCGGGACAGGGGACGAGACCCAGTACTTC. The encoded protein is CASSSTGTGDETQYF.